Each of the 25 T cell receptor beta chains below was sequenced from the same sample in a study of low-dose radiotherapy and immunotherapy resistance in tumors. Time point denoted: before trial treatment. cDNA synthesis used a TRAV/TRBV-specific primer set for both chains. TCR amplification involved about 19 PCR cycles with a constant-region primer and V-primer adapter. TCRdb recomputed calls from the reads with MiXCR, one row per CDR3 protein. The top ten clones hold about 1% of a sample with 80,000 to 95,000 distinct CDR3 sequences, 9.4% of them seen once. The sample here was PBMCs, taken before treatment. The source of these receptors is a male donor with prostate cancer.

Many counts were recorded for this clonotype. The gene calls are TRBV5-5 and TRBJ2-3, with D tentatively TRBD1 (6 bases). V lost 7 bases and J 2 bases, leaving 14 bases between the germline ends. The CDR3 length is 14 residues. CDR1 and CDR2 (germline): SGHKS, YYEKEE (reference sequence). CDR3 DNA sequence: TGTGCCAGCGGGGGCACGTTAACCACAGATACGCAGTATTTT. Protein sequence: CASGGTLTTDTQYF.

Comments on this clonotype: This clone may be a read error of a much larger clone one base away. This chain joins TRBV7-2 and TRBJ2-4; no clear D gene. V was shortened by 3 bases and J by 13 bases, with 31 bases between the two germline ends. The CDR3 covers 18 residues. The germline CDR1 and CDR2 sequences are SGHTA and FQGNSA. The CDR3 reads CASSFRSARSRTPNEQYF. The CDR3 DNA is TGTGCCAGCAGCTTTCGGAGTGCGCGGTCCAGAACCCCCAATGAGCAGTACTTC.

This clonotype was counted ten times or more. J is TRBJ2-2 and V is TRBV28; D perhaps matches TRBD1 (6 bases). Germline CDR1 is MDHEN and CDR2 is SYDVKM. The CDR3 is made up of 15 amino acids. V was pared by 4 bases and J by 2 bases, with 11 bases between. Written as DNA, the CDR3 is TGTGCCAGCAGTTCAGGGGCTCGAAACACCGGGGAGCTGTTTTTT. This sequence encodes CASSSGARNTGELFF.

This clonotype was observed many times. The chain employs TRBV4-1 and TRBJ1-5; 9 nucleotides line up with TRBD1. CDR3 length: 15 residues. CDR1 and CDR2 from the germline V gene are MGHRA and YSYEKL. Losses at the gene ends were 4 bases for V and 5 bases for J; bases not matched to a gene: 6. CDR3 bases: TGCGCCAGCAGCCCCTGGGACAGGGATGATCAGCCCCAGCATTTT. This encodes CASSPWDRDDQPQHF.

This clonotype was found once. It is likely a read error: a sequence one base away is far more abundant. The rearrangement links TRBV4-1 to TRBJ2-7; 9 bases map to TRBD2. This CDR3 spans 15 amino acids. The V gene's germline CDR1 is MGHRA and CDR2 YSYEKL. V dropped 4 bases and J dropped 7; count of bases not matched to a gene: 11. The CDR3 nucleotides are TGCGCCAGCAGCCGCACAGCGGGGGGTTTCAATGAGCAGTACTTC. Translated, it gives CASSRTAGGFNEQYF.

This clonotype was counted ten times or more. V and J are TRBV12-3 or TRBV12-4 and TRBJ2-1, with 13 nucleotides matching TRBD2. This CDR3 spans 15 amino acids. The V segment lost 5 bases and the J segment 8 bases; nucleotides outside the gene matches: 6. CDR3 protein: CASSVLAGGPHEQFF. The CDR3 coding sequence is TGTGCCAGCAGTGTACTAGCGGGAGGGCCGCATGAGCAGTTCTTC.

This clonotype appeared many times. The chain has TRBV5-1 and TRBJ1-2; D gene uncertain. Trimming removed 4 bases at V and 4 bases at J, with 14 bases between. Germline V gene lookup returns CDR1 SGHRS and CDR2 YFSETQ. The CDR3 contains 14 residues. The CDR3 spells CASSASDGSYGYTF. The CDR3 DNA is TGCGCCAGCAGCGCGAGCGACGGTAGCTATGGCTACACCTTC.

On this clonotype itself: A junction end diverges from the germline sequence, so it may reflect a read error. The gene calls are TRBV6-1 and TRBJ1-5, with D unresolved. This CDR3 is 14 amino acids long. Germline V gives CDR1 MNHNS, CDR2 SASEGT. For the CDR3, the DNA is TGTGCCAGCAGCCCCGGAGGTAACAATCAGTCCCAGCATTTT. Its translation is CASSPGGNNQSQHF.

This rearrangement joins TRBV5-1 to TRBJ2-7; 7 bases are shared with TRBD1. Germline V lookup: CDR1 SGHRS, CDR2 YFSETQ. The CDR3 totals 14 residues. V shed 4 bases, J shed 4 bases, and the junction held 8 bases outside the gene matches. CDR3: CASSTGTDLYEQYF. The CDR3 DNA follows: TGCGCCAGCAGCACCGGGACAGATTTATACGAGCAGTACTTC.

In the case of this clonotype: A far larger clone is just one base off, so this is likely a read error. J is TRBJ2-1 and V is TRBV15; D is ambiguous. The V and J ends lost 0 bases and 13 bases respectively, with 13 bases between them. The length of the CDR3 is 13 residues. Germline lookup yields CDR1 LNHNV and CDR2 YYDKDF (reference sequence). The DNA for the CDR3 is TGTGCCACCAGCAGAGATTATCTCGAGACCCAGTTCTTC. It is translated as CATSRDYLETQFF.

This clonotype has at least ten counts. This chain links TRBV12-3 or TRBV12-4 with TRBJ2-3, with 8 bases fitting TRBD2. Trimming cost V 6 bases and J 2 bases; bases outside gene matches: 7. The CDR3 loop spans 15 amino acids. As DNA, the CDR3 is TGTGCCAGCAGCTCTCTAGCGGGCCTCACAGATACGCAGTATTTT. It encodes CASSSLAGLTDTQYF.

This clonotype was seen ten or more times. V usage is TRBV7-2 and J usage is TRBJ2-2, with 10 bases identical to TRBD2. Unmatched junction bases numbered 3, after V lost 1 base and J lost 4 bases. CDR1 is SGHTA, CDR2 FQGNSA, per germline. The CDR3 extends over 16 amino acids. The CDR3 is CASSLVAGGGTGELFF. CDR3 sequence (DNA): TGTGCCAGCAGCTTAGTAGCGGGAGGTGGCACCGGGGAGCTGTTTTTT.

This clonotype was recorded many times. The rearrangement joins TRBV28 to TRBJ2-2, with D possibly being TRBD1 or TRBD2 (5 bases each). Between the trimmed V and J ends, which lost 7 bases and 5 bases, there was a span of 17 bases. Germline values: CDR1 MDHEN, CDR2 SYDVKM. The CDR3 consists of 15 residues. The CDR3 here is CASKRGASGTGELFF. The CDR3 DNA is TGTGCCAGCAAAAGGGGAGCGTCGGGAACCGGGGAGCTGTTTTTT.

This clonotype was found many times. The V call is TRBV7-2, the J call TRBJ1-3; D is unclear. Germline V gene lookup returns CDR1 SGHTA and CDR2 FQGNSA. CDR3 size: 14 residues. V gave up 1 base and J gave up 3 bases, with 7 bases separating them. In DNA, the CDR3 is TGTGCCAGCAGCTTAGATGGAGTTGGAAACACCATATATTTT. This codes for CASSLDGVGNTIYF.

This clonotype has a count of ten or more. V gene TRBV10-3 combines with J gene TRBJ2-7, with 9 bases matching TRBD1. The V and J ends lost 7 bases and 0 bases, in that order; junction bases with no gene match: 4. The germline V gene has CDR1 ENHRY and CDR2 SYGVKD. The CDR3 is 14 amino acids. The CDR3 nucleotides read TGTGCCATCACATCGGACAGGGGCTCCTACGAGCAGTACTTC. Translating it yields CAITSDRGSYEQYF.

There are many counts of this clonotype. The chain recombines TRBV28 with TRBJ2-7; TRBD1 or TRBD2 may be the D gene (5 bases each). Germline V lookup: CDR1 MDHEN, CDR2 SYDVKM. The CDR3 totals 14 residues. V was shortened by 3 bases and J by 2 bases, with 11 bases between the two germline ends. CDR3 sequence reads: CASSFGDGTYEQYF. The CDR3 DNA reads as TGTGCCAGCAGTTTCGGGGACGGGACCTACGAGCAGTACTTC.

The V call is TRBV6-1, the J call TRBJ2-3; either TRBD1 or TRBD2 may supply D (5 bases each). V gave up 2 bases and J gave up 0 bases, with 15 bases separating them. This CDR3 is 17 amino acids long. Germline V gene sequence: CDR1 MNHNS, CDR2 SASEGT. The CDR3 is CASSENGLGRSTDTQYF. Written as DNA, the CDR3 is TGTGCCAGCAGTGAAAACGGTCTGGGACGAAGCACAGATACGCAGTATTTT.

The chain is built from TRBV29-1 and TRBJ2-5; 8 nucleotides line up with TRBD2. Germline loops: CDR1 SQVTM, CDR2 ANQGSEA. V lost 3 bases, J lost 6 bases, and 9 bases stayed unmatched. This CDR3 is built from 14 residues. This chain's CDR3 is CSVDQGGRTKTQYF. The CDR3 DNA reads TGCAGCGTTGATCAGGGCGGGAGGACAAAGACCCAGTACTTC.

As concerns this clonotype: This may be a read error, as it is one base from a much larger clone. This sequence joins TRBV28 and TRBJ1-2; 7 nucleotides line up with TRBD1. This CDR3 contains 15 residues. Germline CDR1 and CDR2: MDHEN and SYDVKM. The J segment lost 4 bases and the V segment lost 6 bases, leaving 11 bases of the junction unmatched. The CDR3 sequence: CASREERGQLYGYTF. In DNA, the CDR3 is TGTGCCAGCAGAGAGGAGCGGGGACAGCTCTATGGCTACACCTTC.

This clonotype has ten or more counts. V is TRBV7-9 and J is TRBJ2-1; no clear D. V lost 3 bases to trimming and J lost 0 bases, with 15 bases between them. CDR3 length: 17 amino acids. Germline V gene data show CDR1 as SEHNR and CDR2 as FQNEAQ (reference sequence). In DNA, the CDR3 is TGTGCCAGCAGCTTCGCTAAGGGCTTGAGCTCCTACAATGAGCAGTTCTTC. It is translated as CASSFAKGLSSYNEQFF.

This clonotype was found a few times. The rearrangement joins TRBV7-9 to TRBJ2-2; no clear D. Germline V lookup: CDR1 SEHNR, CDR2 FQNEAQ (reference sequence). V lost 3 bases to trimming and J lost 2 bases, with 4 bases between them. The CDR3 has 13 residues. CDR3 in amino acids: CASSFFNTGELFF. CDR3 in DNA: TGTGCCAGCAGCTTCTTCAACACCGGGGAGCTGTTTTTT.

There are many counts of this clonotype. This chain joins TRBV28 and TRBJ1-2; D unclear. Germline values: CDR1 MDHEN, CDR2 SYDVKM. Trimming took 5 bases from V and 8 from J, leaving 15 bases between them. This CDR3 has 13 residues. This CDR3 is CASSVRGIYGYTF. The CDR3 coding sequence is TGTGCCAGCAGTGTCAGAGGGATTTACGGCTACACCTTC.

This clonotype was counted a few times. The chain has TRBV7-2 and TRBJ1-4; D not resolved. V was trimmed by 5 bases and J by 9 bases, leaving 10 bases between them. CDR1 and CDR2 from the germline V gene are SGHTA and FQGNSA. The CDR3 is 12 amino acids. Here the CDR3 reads CASSRPAQKLFF. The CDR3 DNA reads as TGTGCCAGCAGCCGGCCGGCACAAAAACTGTTTTTT.

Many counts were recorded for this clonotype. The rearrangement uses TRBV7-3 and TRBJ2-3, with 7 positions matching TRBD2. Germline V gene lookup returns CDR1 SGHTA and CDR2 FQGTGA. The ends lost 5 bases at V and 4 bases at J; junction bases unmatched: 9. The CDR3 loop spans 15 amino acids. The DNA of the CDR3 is TGTGCCAGCAGCAACGAACTAGCGAGTCCAGATACGCAGTATTTT. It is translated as CASSNELASPDTQYF.

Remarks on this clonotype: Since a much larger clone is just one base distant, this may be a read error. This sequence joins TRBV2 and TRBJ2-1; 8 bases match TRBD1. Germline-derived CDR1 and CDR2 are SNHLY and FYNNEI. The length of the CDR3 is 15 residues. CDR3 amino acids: CANSGSGGVYNEQFF. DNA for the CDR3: TGTGCCAACAGTGGCTCAGGGGGCGTATACAATGAGCAGTTCTTC.